This TCR beta chain was sequenced in a study of T cell responses to AZD1222 COVID-19 vaccine. The wider study: Second doses were pooled across both intervals (about 4 or about 12 weeks). Findings and caveats of the study: Possibly, clonal diversity was underestimated; donors were largely white British and included more females.

Data came from immunoSEQ multiplex PCR; TCRdb stores just in-frame clones and leaves some out. The sample holds some 120,000 clones, around 90% seen once. Concerning this clone itself: What it binds is not known.

This sequence was found in an adult in good health. Sequences were derived from peripheral blood, sampled on day 0 of AZD1222 vaccination.

The CDR3 nucleotides are TGTGCCAGCAGCCCCAGACTAGCGGGGGTAGGGACAGATACGCAGTATTTT. It yields the protein CASSPRLAGVGTDTQYF. V gene TRBV7-9 combines with J gene TRBJ2-3; 12 bases are a match to TRBD2. Trimming cost V 5 bases and J 3 bases; bases outside gene matches: 9. This CDR3 contains 17 residues. From germline, CDR1 is SEHNR and CDR2 FQNEAQ (reference sequence).